This T cell receptor beta chain came from a study of T cells in Graves' hyperthyroidism and ophthalmopathy. Background on the study: The blood sample was taken at first diagnosis, before treatment began. The study's findings and limits: Ophthalmopathy was identified by the model a median around 6 months ahead of onset. Ophthalmopathy could be told apart from stable hyperthyroidism with a 13 V-J model.

What was amplified from RNA transcripts were TCR beta CDR3 regions. Researchers ran a first-round RT-PCR on the TCR CDR3 using the HTBI primer set. From the multiplex PCR reads, TCRdb called clonotypes with MiXCR, one entry per CDR3 protein. In the table there are fewer than 750,000 distinct CDR3 sequences, roughly 15% of which are singletons. Disease lasting under 3 months, a NOSPECS grade of at least 4, and a Clinical Activity Score of at least 3 were features of the ophthalmopathy patients. The V gene's germline CDR1 is MNHEY and CDR2 SVGAGI. The CDR3 extends over 13 amino acids. V dropped 0 bases and J dropped 5 bases, with 8 bases sitting between them. This clonotype was counted at least ten times. Its antigen is undetermined.

The chain recombines TRBV6-5 with TRBJ2-7, with no clear D. This receptor was identified in a woman aged 40 to 49 with Graves' ophthalmopathy. Sequences were obtained from blood. The CDR3 bases are TGTGCCAGCAGTTACTCGAAGGGCCACGAGCAGTACTTC. Protein: CASSYSKGHEQYF.